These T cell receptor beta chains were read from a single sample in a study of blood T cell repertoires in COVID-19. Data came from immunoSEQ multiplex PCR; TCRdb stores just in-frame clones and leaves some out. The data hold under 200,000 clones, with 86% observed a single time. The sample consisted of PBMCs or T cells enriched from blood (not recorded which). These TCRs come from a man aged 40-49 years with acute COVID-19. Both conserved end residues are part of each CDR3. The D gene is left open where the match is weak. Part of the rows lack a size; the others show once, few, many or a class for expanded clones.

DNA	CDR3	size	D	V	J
TGTGCCAGCAGCACGACAGGGGTGGGCCAGCCCCAGCATTTT	CASSTTGVGQPQHF	once	TRBD1	TRBV7-9	TRBJ1-5
TGTGCCAGCAGAAGTGGGCAGGCCCACTATGGCTACACCTTC	CASRSGQAHYGYTF	NA	NA	TRBV6-5	TRBJ1-2
TGCAGCGTTGAAACTAGCGGGAGTCTCTTTACGGGCACAGATACGCAGTATTTT	CSVETSGSLFTGTDTQYF	NA	TRBD2	TRBV29-1	TRBJ2-3
TGTGCCATCACCAGCAGGGTGGACACTGAAGCTTTCTTT	CAITSRVDTEAFF	NA	NA	TRBV10-3	TRBJ1-1
TGTGCCAGCAGCCGTAACAGGGGGAGGAACACTGAAGCTTTCTTT	CASSRNRGRNTEAFF	NA	TRBD1	TRBV27	TRBJ1-1
TGTGCCAGCAGCCAAGATACCGCAACCGGCTACGAGCAGTACTTC	CASSQDTATGYEQYF	NA	NA	TRBV3-1/TRBV3-2	TRBJ2-7
TGTGCCAGCAGCCAAATGTCCGAAGGGAGAGGTGAAAAACTGTTTTTT	CASSQMSEGRGEKLFF	NA	NA	TRBV4-2	TRBJ1-4
TGTGCCAGCAGCGTACGGAGTGGAGATACGCAGTATTTT	CASSVRSGDTQYF	NA	NA	TRBV9	TRBJ2-3
TGTGCCACCAGCAGAATTGGACAGGGTGGACCCTACGAGCAGTACTTC	CATSRIGQGGPYEQYF	NA	TRBD1	TRBV15	TRBJ2-7
TGTGCCAGCAGCCTTTACCTTCAGCCCCAATCCGGGACAGGGAGCTCTGGGGCCAACGTCCTGACTTTC	CASSLYLQPQSGTGSSGANVLTF	once	TRBD1	TRBV6-2/TRBV6-3	TRBJ2-6
TGTGCCACCAGCAGAGTCGGCGGGTGGGGAAACACCATATATTTT	CATSRVGGWGNTIYF	NA	NA	TRBV15	TRBJ1-3
TGTGCCAGCAGCTTAGTTGGACTAGCGGGAACTGACGACGAGCAGTACTTC	CASSLVGLAGTDDEQYF	NA	TRBD2	TRBV13	TRBJ2-7
TGTGCCAGCGAAGACTTCTCTAGCACAGATACGCAGTATTTT	CASEDFSSTDTQYF	once	NA	TRBV28	TRBJ2-3
TGTGCCAGTAGTATAGGAAGGGGGAGGGCATCCTACAATGAGCAGTTCTTC	CASSIGRGRASYNEQFF	NA	NA	TRBV19	TRBJ2-1
TGTGCCAGCGGCCAGGGAAACGGTCCCCAGCATTTT	CASGQGNGPQHF	NA	NA	TRBV2	TRBJ1-5
TGTGCCAGCAGCTTTTCTTCTGGCGGGACTAGCACAGATACGCAGTATTTT	CASSFSSGGTSTDTQYF	NA	NA	TRBV13	TRBJ2-3
TGTGCCAGCTCACCGACTAGCGGGAGTGGAGAGACCCAGTACTTC	CASSPTSGSGETQYF	NA	TRBD2	TRBV18	TRBJ2-5
TGTGCCAGTAGTATCCGGACTAGCGGGTACTACGAGCAGTACTTC	CASSIRTSGYYEQYF	NA	TRBD2	TRBV19	TRBJ2-7
TGTGCCAGCACCCCGGGGTCCTCTGGAAACACCATATATTTT	CASTPGSSGNTIYF	once	NA	TRBV7-8	TRBJ1-3
TGTGCCAGCAGTTATGGGGGAGGGCCGGTAGATACGCAGTATTTT	CASSYGGGPVDTQYF	once	TRBD2	TRBV6-2/TRBV6-3	TRBJ2-3
TGTGCCAGCAGCTTGGGACAGGGGCCCTCCGGGGCTTTCTTT	CASSLGQGPSGAFF	NA	TRBD1	TRBV5-4	TRBJ1-1
TGTGCCAGCAGTGGGACAGGGATCCGCCAGCCCCAGCATTTT	CASSGTGIRQPQHF	NA	TRBD1	TRBV2	TRBJ1-5
TGTGCCACCAGCAGTCGGTCCACTAACACCGGGGAGCTGTTTTTT	CATSSRSTNTGELFF	NA	NA	TRBV15	TRBJ2-2
TGTGCCAGTAGCCCCGTCTCATGGGGGGGGAGGATGTCCTACGAGCAGTACTTC	CASSPVSWGGRMSYEQYF	NA	TRBD2	TRBV19	TRBJ2-7
TGCAGTGCCAGCCGGGGGGGTGAAGCTTTCTTT	CSASRGGEAFF	NA	NA	TRBV20-1	TRBJ1-1
TGTGCCAGCAGCCAAGAGGCCATGAACACTGAAGCTTTCTTT	CASSQEAMNTEAFF	NA	NA	TRBV3-1/TRBV3-2	TRBJ1-1
TGTGCCAGCAGTTTAAACACCGGGACAGGGGCGACAGATACGCAGTATTTT	CASSLNTGTGATDTQYF	NA	TRBD1	TRBV28	TRBJ2-3
TGTGCCAGCAGCCAAGATCCCCCGACTAGCGGGAGGGCAGAGACCCAGTACTTC	CASSQDPPTSGRAETQYF	NA	TRBD2	TRBV4-2	TRBJ2-5
TGTGCCTGGAGTAGCCAGGACTACGAGCAGTACTTC	CAWSSQDYEQYF	NA	NA	TRBV30	TRBJ2-7
TGTGCCAGCAGTTTCCTCGATGGACAGTCTCTTTTCAACACCATATATTTT	CASSFLDGQSLFNTIYF	NA	NA	TRBV28	TRBJ1-3
TGTGCCATCAGAACCGGGACAGGTTCCGATACGCAGTATTTT	CAIRTGTGSDTQYF	NA	TRBD1	TRBV10-3	TRBJ2-3
TGTGCCTGGAGTGTAGGGACAGTAAACCCTAACTATGGCTACACCTTC	CAWSVGTVNPNYGYTF	NA	TRBD1	TRBV30	TRBJ1-2
TGTGCCAGTAGTACGACAGTAGTCTCTGGAAACACCATATATTTT	CASSTTVVSGNTIYF	NA	NA	TRBV19	TRBJ1-3
TGTGCCTGGAGTGGGCTCGGACTAGCGGCCAATGAGCAGTTCTTC	CAWSGLGLAANEQFF	NA	TRBD2	TRBV30	TRBJ2-1
TGTGCTAGCAGCTTAGCGGCGGGACGGAACAATGAGCAGTTCTTC	CASSLAAGRNNEQFF	NA	NA	TRBV7-7	TRBJ2-1
TGTGCCAGCGGAGAGATAACCTACAATGAGCAGTTCTTC	CASGEITYNEQFF	NA	NA	TRBV27	TRBJ2-1
TGTGCCAGCAGCCTGAGAGGACTTTCCCACAATGAGCAGTTCTTC	CASSLRGLSHNEQFF	NA	NA	TRBV9	TRBJ2-1
TGCGCCAGCAGCCTCCCTTCCAGCACAGATACGCAGTATTTT	CASSLPSSTDTQYF	NA	NA	TRBV5-1	TRBJ2-3
TGTGCTAGCAGCTTAGGATCCGGCGGTCAAGAGACCCAGTACTTC	CASSLGSGGQETQYF	NA	NA	TRBV7-7	TRBJ2-5
TGTGCCTGGAGGAGGACAGGACAGGGAGTCTACGAGCAGTACTTC	CAWRRTGQGVYEQYF	NA	TRBD1	TRBV30	TRBJ2-7
TGTGCCAGCAGCTTCGGTGCAGATACGCAGTATTTT	CASSFGADTQYF	once	NA	TRBV7-3	TRBJ2-3
TGTGCCAGCAGCCAAGTGGGGACACCTAATTCACCCCTCCACTTT	CASSQVGTPNSPLHF	NA	NA	TRBV3-1/TRBV3-2	TRBJ1-6
TGTGCCAGCCGTCCACAGTCCTACGAGCAGTACTTC	CASRPQSYEQYF	NA	NA	TRBV2	TRBJ2-7
TGTGCCAGCTCACCCAACAGGGATCAGCCCCAGCATTTT	CASSPNRDQPQHF	NA	NA	TRBV18	TRBJ1-5
TGTGCCAGTAGTATGGACTACACAGATACGCAGTATTTT	CASSMDYTDTQYF	NA	NA	TRBV19	TRBJ2-3
TGTGCCAGCAGCTCAAACCCTAGCAGTGACACCGGGGAGCTGTTTTTT	CASSSNPSSDTGELFF	NA	NA	TRBV7-3	TRBJ2-2
TGCGCCAGCAGCTTACAGGGAATGATAGATTACGAGCAGTACTTC	CASSLQGMIDYEQYF	NA	NA	TRBV5-1	TRBJ2-7
TGTGCCAGCAGTTCAGTCGATAATTCACCCCTCCACTTT	CASSSVDNSPLHF	NA	NA	TRBV12-3/TRBV12-4	TRBJ1-6
TGTGCCAGCAGTGACAGCTACGAGCAGTACTTC	CASSDSYEQYF	few	NA	TRBV2	TRBJ2-7
TGTGCCAGCAGCCCGAACGTAGCGGGAGCCGATGACTGGGAGCAGTACTTC	CASSPNVAGADDWEQYF	NA	NA	TRBV21-1	TRBJ2-7
TGTGCCAGCAGCTTGGGTCGCGACAGGGGCGATTCTGGAAACACCATATATTTT	CASSLGRDRGDSGNTIYF	NA	TRBD1	TRBV5-6	TRBJ1-3
TGTGCCAGCAGCTCTCAATTTCTGGACGGGGGGACCCAGTACTTC	CASSSQFLDGGTQYF	NA	NA	TRBV7-9	TRBJ2-5
TGTGCCAGCAGCCCAAGGACAGGGCGAGGAAACACCATATATTTT	CASSPRTGRGNTIYF	NA	TRBD1	TRBV7-2	TRBJ1-3